The 4 T cell receptor beta chains given below trace back to one sample, sequenced in a study of T cells after yellow fever vaccination. TCRdb used MiXCR to reprocess the 5' RACE reads, holding one entry per CDR3 protein. This sample has approximately 180,000 distinct CDR3 sequences, with approximately 6.2% found just once. The sample in question was CD4+ T cells sorted from PBMCs, obtained on the day of the first yellow fever vaccination. Receptor source: a young man who received the YFV17D yellow fever vaccine.

Only a few counts were recorded for this clonotype. The chain has TRBV6-5 and TRBJ1-1; 9 bases line up with TRBD1. The CDR3 totals 14 residues. J gave up 1 base and V 5 bases, and 2 bases lay outside the gene matches. Per the germline V gene, CDR1 is MNHEY and CDR2 is SVGAGI. CDR3 loop: CASSQGQGNTEAFF. The CDR3 DNA sequence: TGTGCCAGCAGTCAGGGACAGGGGAACACTGAAGCTTTCTTT.

This clonotype occurred many times. The chain joins TRBV10-3 to TRBJ2-5; 7 nucleotides align to TRBD1. The CDR3 covers 13 residues. Germline values: CDR1 ENHRY, CDR2 SYGVKD. The V and J ends lost 10 bases and 3 bases, in that order; junction bases with no gene match: 8. The CDR3 nucleotides are TGTGCCAGCAGGGGGACAGTCGAAGAGACCCAGTACTTC. Protein: CASRGTVEETQYF.

The chain carries TRBV7-9 and TRBJ1-2; D unresolved. The CDR3 has 16 residues. Trimming removed 0 bases at V and 5 bases at J, with 16 bases between. Germline assignment: CDR1 SEHNR and CDR2 FQNEAQ (reference sequence). The CDR3 reads CASSLAPLVRNYGYTF. CDR3 nucleotides: TGTGCCAGCAGCTTAGCGCCCTTGGTGAGGAATTATGGCTACACCTTC.

In its sample, this clonotype was seen many times. The genes are TRBV7-9 and TRBJ2-3; TRBD1 is a possible D gene (5 bases). The germline gives CDR1 SEHNR, CDR2 FQNEAQ (reference sequence). V lost 7 bases to trimming and J lost 2 bases, with 13 bases between them. This CDR3 region has 14 residues. CDR3 in DNA: TGTGCCAGCACCCCTGACAGAAACACAGATACGCAGTATTTT. This gives the protein CASTPDRNTDTQYF. The full variable domain, its missing parts supplied by reference TRBV7-9 and TRBJ2-3, is DTGVSQNPRHKITKRGQNVTFRCDPISEHNRLYWYRQTLGQGPEFLTYFQNEAQLEKSRLLSDRFSAERPKGSFSTLEIQRTEQGDSAMYLCASTPDRNTDTQYFGPGTRLTVL.